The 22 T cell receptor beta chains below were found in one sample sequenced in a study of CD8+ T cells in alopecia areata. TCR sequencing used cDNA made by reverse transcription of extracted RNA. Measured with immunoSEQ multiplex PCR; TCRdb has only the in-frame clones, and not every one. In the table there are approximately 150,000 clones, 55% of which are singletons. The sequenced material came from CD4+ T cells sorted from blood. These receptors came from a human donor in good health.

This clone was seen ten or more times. The CDR3 DNA reads as TGTGCCAGCAGCCAACCTGGGGCCTCGGGGGCTTCAGGAAACACCATATATTTT. Translated, it gives CASSQPGASGASGNTIYF. J is TRBJ1-3 and V is TRBV4-2, with D tentatively TRBD1 (6 bases). Germline V gene sequence: CDR1 LGHNA, CDR2 YNFKEQ. V was clipped by 2 bases and J by 4 bases, with 21 bases between them. The CDR3 contains 18 residues.

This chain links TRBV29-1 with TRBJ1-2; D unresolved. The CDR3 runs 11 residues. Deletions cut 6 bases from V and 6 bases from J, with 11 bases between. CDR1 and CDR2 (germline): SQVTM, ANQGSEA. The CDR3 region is CSVDPTHGYTF. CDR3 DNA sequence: TGCAGCGTAGATCCGACGCATGGCTACACCTTC.

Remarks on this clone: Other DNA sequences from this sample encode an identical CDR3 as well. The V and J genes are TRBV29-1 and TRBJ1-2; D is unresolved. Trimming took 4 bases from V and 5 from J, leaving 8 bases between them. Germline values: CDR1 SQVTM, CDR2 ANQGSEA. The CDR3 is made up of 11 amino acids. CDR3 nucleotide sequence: TGCAGCGTTGGGGAAGGTTATGGCTACACCTTC. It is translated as CSVGEGYGYTF.

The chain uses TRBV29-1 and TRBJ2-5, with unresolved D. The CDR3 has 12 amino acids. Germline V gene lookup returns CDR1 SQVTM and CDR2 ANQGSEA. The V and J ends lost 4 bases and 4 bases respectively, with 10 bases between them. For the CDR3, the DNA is TGCAGCGTTGCTCTTACTGGAGAGACCCAGTACTTC. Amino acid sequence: CSVALTGETQYF.

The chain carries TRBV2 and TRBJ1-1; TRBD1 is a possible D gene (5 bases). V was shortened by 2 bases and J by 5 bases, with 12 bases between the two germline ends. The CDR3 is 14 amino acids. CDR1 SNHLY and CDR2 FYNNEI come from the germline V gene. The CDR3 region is CASSENGRGTEAFF. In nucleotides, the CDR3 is TGTGCCAGCAGTGAAAACGGGAGGGGTACTGAAGCTTTCTTT. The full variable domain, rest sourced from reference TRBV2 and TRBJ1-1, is EPEVTQTPSHQVTQMGQEVILRCVPISNHLYFYWYRQILGQKVEFLVSFYNNEISEKSEIFDDQFSVERPDGSNFTLKIRSTKLEDSAMYFCASSENGRGTEAFFGQGTRLTVV.

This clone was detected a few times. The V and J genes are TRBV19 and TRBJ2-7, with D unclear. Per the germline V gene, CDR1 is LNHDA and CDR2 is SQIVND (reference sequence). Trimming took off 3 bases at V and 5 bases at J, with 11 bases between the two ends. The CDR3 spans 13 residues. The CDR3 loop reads CASSMAVRDEQYF. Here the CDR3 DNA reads TGTGCCAGTAGTATGGCGGTGCGCGACGAGCAGTACTTC.

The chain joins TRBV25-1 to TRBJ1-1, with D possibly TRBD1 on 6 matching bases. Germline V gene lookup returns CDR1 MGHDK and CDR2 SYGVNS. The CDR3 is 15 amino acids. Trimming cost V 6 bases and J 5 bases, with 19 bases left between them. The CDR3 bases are TGTGCCAGCAGGTTTGAGGGGCTCAGGGGAACTGAAGCTTTCTTT. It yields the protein CASRFEGLRGTEAFF.

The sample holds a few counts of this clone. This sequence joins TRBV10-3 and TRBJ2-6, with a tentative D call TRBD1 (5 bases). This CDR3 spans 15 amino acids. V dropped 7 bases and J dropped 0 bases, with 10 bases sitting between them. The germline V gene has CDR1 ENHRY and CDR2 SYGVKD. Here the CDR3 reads CAIKPDSSGANVLTF. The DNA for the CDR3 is TGTGCCATCAAGCCCGACAGCTCTGGGGCCAACGTCCTGACTTTC.

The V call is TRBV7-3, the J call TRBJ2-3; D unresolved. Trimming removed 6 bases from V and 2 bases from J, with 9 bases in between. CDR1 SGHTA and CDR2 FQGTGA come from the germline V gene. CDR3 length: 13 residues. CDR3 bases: TGTGCCAGCAGATTAGACGCCACAGATACGCAGTATTTT. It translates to CASRLDATDTQYF.

In nucleotides, the CDR3 is TGCGCCAGCAGAGTTAGCGGGAGCACCGGGGAGCTGTTTTTT. It specifies CASRVSGSTGELFF. The chain recombines TRBV5-1 with TRBJ2-2; 9 nucleotides line up with TRBD2. This CDR3 has 14 residues. In germline, CDR1 is SGHRS, CDR2 YFSETQ. The ends lost 5 bases at V and 4 bases at J; junction bases unmatched: 3.

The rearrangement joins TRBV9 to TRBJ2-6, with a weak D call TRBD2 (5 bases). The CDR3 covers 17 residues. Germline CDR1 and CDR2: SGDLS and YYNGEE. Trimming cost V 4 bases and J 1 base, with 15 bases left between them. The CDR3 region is CASSPRLGASGANVLTF. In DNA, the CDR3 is TGTGCCAGCAGCCCCCGGTTGGGAGCATCTGGGGCCAACGTCCTGACTTTC.

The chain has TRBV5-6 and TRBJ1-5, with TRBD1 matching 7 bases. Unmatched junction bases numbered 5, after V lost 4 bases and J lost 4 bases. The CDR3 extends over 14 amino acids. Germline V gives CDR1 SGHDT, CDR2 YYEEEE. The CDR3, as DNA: TGTGCCAGCAGCGCAGACAGGGTAAATCAGCCCCAGCATTTT. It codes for CASSADRVNQPQHF.

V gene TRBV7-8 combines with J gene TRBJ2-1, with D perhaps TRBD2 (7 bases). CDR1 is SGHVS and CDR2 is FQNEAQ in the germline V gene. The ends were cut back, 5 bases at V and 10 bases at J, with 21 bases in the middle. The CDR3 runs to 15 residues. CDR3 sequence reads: CASSPTGRAPREQFF. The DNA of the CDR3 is TGTGCCAGCAGCCCCACAGGGAGGGCCCCCCGGGAGCAGTTCTTC.

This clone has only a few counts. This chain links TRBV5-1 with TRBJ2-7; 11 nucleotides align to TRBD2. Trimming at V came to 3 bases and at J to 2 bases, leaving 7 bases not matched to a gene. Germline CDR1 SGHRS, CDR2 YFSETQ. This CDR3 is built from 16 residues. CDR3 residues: CASSWTGTSGTYEQYF. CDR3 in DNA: TGCGCCAGCAGCTGGACCGGGACTAGCGGCACCTACGAGCAGTACTTC.

The CDR3, as DNA: TGCGCCAGCAGTATCGGGGGTAAGGGCTCCTACGAGCAGTACTTC. It specifies CASSIGGKGSYEQYF. The rearrangement joins TRBV5-1 to TRBJ2-7, with D perhaps TRBD2 (6 bases). V lost 5 bases and J lost 0, with 15 bases in between. CDR1 is SGHRS and CDR2 is YFSETQ in the germline V gene. The CDR3 runs to 15 residues.

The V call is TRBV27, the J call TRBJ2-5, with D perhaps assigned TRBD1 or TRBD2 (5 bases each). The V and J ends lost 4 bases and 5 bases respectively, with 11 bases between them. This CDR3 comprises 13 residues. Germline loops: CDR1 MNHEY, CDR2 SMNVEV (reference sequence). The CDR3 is CASSWDGQETQYF. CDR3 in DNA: TGTGCCAGCAGTTGGGACGGCCAGGAGACCCAGTACTTC.

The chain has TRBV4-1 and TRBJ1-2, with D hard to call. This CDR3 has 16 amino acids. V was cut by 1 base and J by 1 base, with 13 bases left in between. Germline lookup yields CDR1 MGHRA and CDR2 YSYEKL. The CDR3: CASSQGEFDFNYGYTF. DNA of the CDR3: TGCGCCAGCAGCCAAGGGGAGTTCGATTTTAACTATGGCTACACCTTC.

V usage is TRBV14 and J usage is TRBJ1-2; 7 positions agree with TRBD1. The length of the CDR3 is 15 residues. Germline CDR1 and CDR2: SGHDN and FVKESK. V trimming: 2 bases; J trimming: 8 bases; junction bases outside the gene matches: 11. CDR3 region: CASSQRQGGYSGYTF. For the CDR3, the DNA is TGTGCCAGCAGCCAAAGACAGGGTGGCTATTCGGGCTACACCTTC.

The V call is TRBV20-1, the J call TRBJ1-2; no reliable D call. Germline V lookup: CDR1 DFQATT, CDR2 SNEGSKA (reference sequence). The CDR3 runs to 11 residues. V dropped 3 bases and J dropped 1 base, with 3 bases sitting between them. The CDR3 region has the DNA TGCAGTGCTAGGTATAACTATGGCTACACCTTC. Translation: CSARYNYGYTF.

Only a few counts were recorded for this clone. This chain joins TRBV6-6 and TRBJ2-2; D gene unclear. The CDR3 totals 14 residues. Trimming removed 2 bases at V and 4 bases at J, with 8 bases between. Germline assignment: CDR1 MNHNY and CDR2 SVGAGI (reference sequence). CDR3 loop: CASSYHTATGELFF. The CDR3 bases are TGTGCCAGCAGTTACCATACAGCCACCGGGGAGCTGTTTTTT.

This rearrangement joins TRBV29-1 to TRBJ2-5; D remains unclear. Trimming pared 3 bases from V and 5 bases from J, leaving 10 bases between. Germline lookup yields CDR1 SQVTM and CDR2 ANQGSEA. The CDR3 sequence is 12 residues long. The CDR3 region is CSVDSRLETQYF. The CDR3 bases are TGCAGCGTTGACTCACGCCTGGAGACCCAGTACTTC.

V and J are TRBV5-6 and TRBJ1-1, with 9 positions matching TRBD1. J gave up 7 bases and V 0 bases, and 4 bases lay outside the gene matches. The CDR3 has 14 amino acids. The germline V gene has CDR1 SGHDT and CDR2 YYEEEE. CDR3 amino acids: CASSLDRGLGEAFF. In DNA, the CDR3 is TGTGCCAGCAGCTTGGACAGGGGGCTTGGTGAAGCTTTCTTT.